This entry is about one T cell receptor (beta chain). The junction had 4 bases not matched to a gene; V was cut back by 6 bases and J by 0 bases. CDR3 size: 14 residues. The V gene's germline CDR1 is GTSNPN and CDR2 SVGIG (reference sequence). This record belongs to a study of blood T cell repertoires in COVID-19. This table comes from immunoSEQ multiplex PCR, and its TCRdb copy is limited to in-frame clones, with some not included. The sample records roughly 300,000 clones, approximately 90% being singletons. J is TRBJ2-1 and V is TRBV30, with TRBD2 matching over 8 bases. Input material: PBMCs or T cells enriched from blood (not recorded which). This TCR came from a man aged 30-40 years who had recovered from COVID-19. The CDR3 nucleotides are TGTGCCTGTAGCGGGGATACCTCCTACAATGAGCAGTTCTTC. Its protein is CACSGDTSYNEQFF.